The clone carrying this T cell receptor beta chain was seen only a few times. The source of the sample is a study of blood T cell repertoires in COVID-19. Study information: Acute-phase and convalescent COVID-19 samples originated in the United States, Italy and Spain.

As handled by the study authors: Amplification from reference gene primers served as the basis for estimated nucleated cell counts. Method: immunoSEQ multiplex PCR; TCRdb's copy keeps in-frame clones and lacks some. V and J calls and clone size follow that table, whereas D and trimming were derived from the DNA. The sample lists 200,000 to 250,000 clones; 87% were seen once. CDR3 size: 15 residues. V lost 5 bases and J lost 1; bases outside the gene matches: 7. The rearrangement uses TRBV23-1 and TRBJ1-1, with 7 bases matching TRBD1. TRBV23-1 is flagged as an ORF with uncertain function. Sequencing was done on a sample of PBMCs or T cells enriched from blood (not recorded which). The TCR comes from a woman aged 25 to 39 with acute COVID-19. CDR3 DNA sequence: TGCGCCAGCAGTGACAGGGACAAGAAGAACACTGAAGCTTTCTTT. Translation gives CASSDRDKKNTEAFF.